These T cell receptor beta chains were read from a single sample in a study of graft-versus-host responses after intestinal transplantation. No cognate antigen is known for these TCRs. Clones were read by immunoSEQ multiplex PCR, and TCRdb kept only the in-frame ones, dropping some. The repertoire holds 96,000 or so clones, with 92% as singletons. Source: unstimulated CD4+ T cells sorted from spleen or lymph node cells, taken before intestinal transplant. Receptors were obtained from a human donor who received an intestinal transplant. The CDR3 runs from the conserved cysteine through the conserved F or W. D genes are given only for firm matches. Clone size appears in some rows only: once, few, many, or a class for an expanded clone.

len	d_gene	v_gene	j_gene	abundance	CDR3nt	CDR3aa
15	-	TRBV30	TRBJ1-5	-	TGTGCCTGGAGTGTATCAGCAGGCTACAATCAGCCCCAGCATTTT	CAWSVSAGYNQPQHF
17	TRBD2	TRBV19	TRBJ2-5	-	TGTGCCAGTAGTATAGAGGGGAGCGGGGGGGCCGGGGAGACCCAGTACTTC	CASSIEGSGGAGETQYF
14	TRBD2	TRBV6-1	TRBJ2-3	-	TGTGCCAGCAGTGTAAGCGGGGTAGGAGATACGCAGTATTTT	CASSVSGVGDTQYF
18	-	TRBV11-2	TRBJ2-1	-	TGTGCCAGCAGCTCCCCCATTCCTAGCGATATAGAGTACAATGAGCAGTTCTTC	CASSSPIPSDIEYNEQFF
15	-	TRBV7-8	TRBJ2-6	-	TGTGCCAGCAGCCCCCGGGACTCTGGGGCCAACGTCCTGACTTTC	CASSPRDSGANVLTF
14	-	TRBV18	TRBJ1-1	-	TGTGCCAGCTCACCAAGGACAAGTCGCCTTGAAGCTTTCTTT	CASSPRTSRLEAFF
14	-	TRBV30	TRBJ1-1	-	TGTGCCTGGAGGCGGAGGGGCGGTAACACTGAAGCTTTCTTT	CAWRRRGGNTEAFF
15	TRBD1	TRBV18	TRBJ2-7	-	TGTGCCAGCTCACCATTGGGCAAACGGGACAGCGGGCAGTACTTC	CASSPLGKRDSGQYF
15	-	TRBV6-5	TRBJ1-4	few	TGTGCCAGCAGTTATGGGGCAGCAACTAATGAAAAACTGTTTTTT	CASSYGAATNEKLFF
15	TRBD2	TRBV7-8	TRBJ2-7	-	TGTGCCAGCAGCCGAAGGACTAGCGGCTCCTACGAGCAGTACTTC	CASSRRTSGSYEQYF
16	-	TRBV6-5	TRBJ1-1	-	TGTGCCAGCAGTTACTCCCGGGAGCATATAAAAAGAAAAGCTTTCTTT	CASSYSREHIKRKAFF
15	-	TRBV11-3	TRBJ1-1	-	TGTGCCAGCAGCTTAGGCCCGGGAATGAACACTGAAGCTTTCTTT	CASSLGPGMNTEAFF
16	TRBD1	TRBV4-1	TRBJ1-3	-	TGCGCCAGCAGCCACCCCGGGACAGGGACTGGAAACACCATATATTTT	CASSHPGTGTGNTIYF
12	-	TRBV28	TRBJ2-1	-	TGTGCCAGCAGTTTATTGGGCGTTGAGCAGTTCTTC	CASSLLGVEQFF
13	-	TRBV5-6	TRBJ1-2	few	TGTGCCAGCAACCACCCTCGGGAGTCTGGCTACACCTTC	CASNHPRESGYTF
16	-	TRBV7-9	TRBJ2-4	-	TGTGCCAGCAGCCGGGGGTCAGACCTAGCCAAAAACATTCAGTACTTC	CASSRGSDLAKNIQYF
13	-	TRBV6-5	TRBJ1-6	-	TGTGCCAGCGGGTACAGAGTTAATTCACCCCTCCACTTT	CASGYRVNSPLHF
13	-	TRBV29-1	TRBJ1-3	-	TGCAGCGTGTTACAGGGTTCAGGAAACACCATATATTTT	CSVLQGSGNTIYF
15	-	TRBV25-1	TRBJ1-3	-	TGTGCCAGCAGTGCCCTGATGGGGCCTGGAAACACCATATATTTT	CASSALMGPGNTIYF
16	TRBD2	TRBV27	TRBJ2-1	once	TGTGCCAGCAGGGATGGGGGGGGGATCTCCTACAATGAGCAGTTCTTC	CASRDGGGISYNEQFF
14	-	TRBV10-1	TRBJ1-2	-	TGCGCCAGCAGTGAAACAGGGATGGTAAGCGGCTACACCTTC	CASSETGMVSGYTF
14	-	TRBV5-5	TRBJ1-5	-	TGTGCCAGCAGCGTACAGGGTGGCGATCAGCCCCAGCATTTT	CASSVQGGDQPQHF